These 3 T cell receptor beta chains share one sample of origin, sequenced in a study of CD8 T cell repertoires and HIV-1 epitope variants. Their antigens remain unidentified. Assay: immunoSEQ multiplex PCR; the TCRdb copy retains only in-frame clones and omits some. The sample records almost 5,500 clones, 55% to 80% being singletons. The sample comprised cultured CD8+ T cells derived from PBMCs. The receptor set was obtained from a male donor with HIV.

This clone came up a few times. The CDR3 nucleotides are TGCACCAGCAGCCAAGATCCCGGCTGTTTGCGGGATGATTACGAGCAGTACTTC. Protein: CTSSQDPGCLRDDYEQYF. The J gene is TRBJ2-7, the V gene TRBV1; the DNA was not compared with TRBD2, the D call given in the table. TRBV1 is tagged as a pseudogene. The CDR3 is 18 residues long.

This clone was seen only a few times. The chain is built from TRBV27 and TRBJ1-1; unclear D gene. CDR1 is MNHEY and CDR2 is SMNVEV in the germline V gene (reference sequence). The CDR3 consists of 14 residues. The V gene lost 0 bases and the J gene lost 4 bases, with 9 bases spanning the gap. The CDR3 region has the DNA TGTGCCAGCAGTTTATCCGGTGTCGCCACTGAAGCTTTCTTT. Translating gives CASSLSGVATEAFF.

The chain links TRBV7-9 to TRBJ2-5; D remains unclear. The germline V and J ends were trimmed by 1 base and 0 bases, with 9 bases remaining between them. CDR3 length equals 15 residues. The germline V gene has CDR1 SEHNR and CDR2 FQNEAQ (reference sequence). This chain's CDR3 is CASSLGGSYQETQYF. The CDR3 DNA reads TGTGCCAGCAGCTTAGGTGGCAGCTACCAAGAGACCCAGTACTTC.